A selection of T cell receptor beta chains follows, all from one sample in a study of identical twins. Via MiXCR, TCRdb re-called the 5' RACE reads, giving one row per CDR3 protein. The sample records some 500,000 distinct CDR3 sequences, around a tenth being singletons. A further study also used this sample, focusing on yellow fever vaccine responses in identical twins.

Sample: PBMCs. The receptors were gathered from a woman aged 18-30 years in good health. CDR3s include the opening cysteine and the closing phenylalanine or tryptophan. D genes are given only for firm matches. Expanded clones get a size class; other rows say once, few or many, or leave the size out.

j_gene | v_gene | abundance | d_gene | CDR3aa | CDR3nt
TRBJ2-1 | TRBV5-6 | many | . | CASSLPYSQGGKHNEQFF | TGTGCCAGCAGCTTGCCTTATTCGCAGGGGGGGAAGCACAATGAGCAGTTCTTC
TRBJ1-6 | TRBV7-6 | . | TRBD1 | CASSGGQGDNSPLHF | TGTGCCAGCAGCGGGGGACAGGGGGATAATTCACCCCTCCACTTT
TRBJ2-5 | TRBV28 | . | TRBD2 | CASSLRLAEPQETQYF | TGTGCCAGCAGTTTAAGGCTAGCGGAACCCCAAGAGACCCAGTACTTC
TRBJ2-7 | TRBV20-1 | few | TRBD1 | CSASGGDRGLYEQYF | TGCAGTGCTAGCGGAGGAGACAGGGGGCTGTACGAGCAGTACTTC
TRBJ2-1 | TRBV9 | few | . | CASSGGGIYNEQFF | TGTGCCAGCAGCGGTGGAGGGATTTACAATGAGCAGTTCTTC
TRBJ2-1 | TRBV7-9 | . | TRBD2 | CASSSSGRDSYNEQFF | TGTGCCAGCAGCTCCAGCGGGAGGGATTCCTACAATGAGCAGTTCTTC
TRBJ1-5 | TRBV5-1 | few | . | CASSPGELGQPQHF | TGCGCCAGCAGCCCGGGGGAGCTGGGTCAGCCCCAGCATTTT
TRBJ2-7 | TRBV28 | . | . | CASSAPGQKKSSYEQYF | TGTGCCAGCAGTGCTCCGGGACAAAAAAAGAGCTCCTACGAGCAGTACTTC
TRBJ1-4 | TRBV5-1 | . | TRBD1 | CASKQTGEKLFF | TGCGCCAGCAAGCAGACAGGGGAAAAACTGTTTTTT
TRBJ2-1 | TRBV7-7 | . | TRBD2 | CASSPGGAGDEQFF | TGTGCTAGCAGCCCGGGGGGGGCAGGGGATGAGCAGTTCTTC
TRBJ2-1 | TRBV29-1 | many | TRBD2 | CSGQGLAYNEQFF | TGCAGCGGCCAGGGACTAGCGTACAATGAGCAGTTCTTC
TRBJ2-7 | TRBV18 | many | TRBD1 | CASSPRGGSYEQYF | TGTGCCAGCAGCCCCCGAGGGGGCAGCTACGAGCAGTACTTC
TRBJ1-5 | TRBV2 | many | . | CASSDGSDQPQHF | TGTGCCAGCAGTGATGGCTCTGATCAGCCCCAGCATTTT
TRBJ2-7 | TRBV2 | few | TRBD2 | CASREISGGNYEQYF | TGTGCCAGCAGAGAAATAAGCGGGGGAAACTACGAGCAGTACTTC
TRBJ2-4 | TRBV2 | few | . | CASRMEGGMAKNIQYF | TGTGCCAGCAGAATGGAGGGCGGCATGGCCAAAAACATTCAGTACTTC
TRBJ2-3 | TRBV6-1 | few | . | CASNAARVTDTQYF | TGTGCCAGCAACGCGGCGAGAGTCACAGATACGCAGTATTTT
TRBJ1-1 | TRBV12-3/TRBV12-4 | few | . | CASSFLEGSTEAFF | TGTGCCAGCAGTTTTTTGGAGGGGAGCACTGAAGCTTTCTTT
TRBJ2-7 | TRBV4-2 | . | TRBD2 | CASSQALGTSGGFEQYF | TGTGCCAGCAGCCAAGCCTTAGGGACTAGCGGAGGGTTCGAGCAGTACTTC
TRBJ2-4 | TRBV7-9 | . | . | CASSLEQRDIQYF | TGTGCCAGCAGCTTAGAACAGAGGGACATTCAGTACTTC
TRBJ2-7 | TRBV28 | many | TRBD2 | CASSLKSSGGGYEQYF | TGTGCCAGCAGTTTAAAGTCTAGCGGGGGCGGCTACGAGCAGTACTTC
TRBJ1-6 | TRBV4-3 | many | . | CASRDPGMGSPLHF | TGCGCCAGCAGAGACCCAGGGATGGGATCACCCCTCCACTTT
TRBJ2-2 | TRBV7-2 | few | TRBD2 | CASSAGTSGSTGELFF | TGTGCCAGCAGCGCAGGGACTAGCGGGAGTACCGGGGAGCTGTTTTTT
TRBJ2-6 | TRBV18 | . | TRBD1 | CASSPGQGATSGANVLTF | TGTGCCAGCTCACCTGGACAGGGGGCGACTTCTGGGGCCAACGTCCTGACTTTC
TRBJ2-1 | TRBV5-6 | few | . | CASSLAPGDSYNEQFF | TGTGCCAGCAGCTTGGCCCCCGGGGACTCCTACAATGAGCAGTTCTTC
TRBJ1-2 | TRBV10-3 | . | . | CAISFQEGDYGYTF | TGTGCCATCAGTTTCCAGGAGGGCGACTATGGCTACACCTTC
TRBJ1-1 | TRBV7-2 | many | . | CASSLEGRGTEAFF | TGTGCCAGCAGCTTAGAGGGCCGAGGAACTGAAGCTTTCTTT
TRBJ1-1 | TRBV6-4 | . | . | CASSDVGSSEAFF | TGTGCCAGCAGTGACGTGGGGAGCTCCGAAGCTTTCTTT
TRBJ2-1 | TRBV7-9 | few | . | CASSFELGSYNEQFF | TGTGCCAGCAGCTTTGAACTAGGGTCCTACAATGAGCAGTTCTTC
TRBJ2-5 | TRBV28 | . | . | CASSFAGLTQYF | TGTGCCAGCAGTTTCGCAGGGTTAACCCAGTACTTC
TRBJ1-5 | TRBV10-3 | . | TRBD1 | CAISESGQGVNQPQHF | TGTGCCATCAGTGAGTCTGGACAGGGCGTAAATCAGCCCCAGCATTTT
TRBJ2-5 | TRBV7-8 | . | . | CASNQMKGGPQYF | TGTGCCAGCAACCAAATGAAAGGGGGGCCCCAGTACTTC
TRBJ2-1 | TRBV29-1 | . | . | CSVGAGAPGGEQFF | TGCAGCGTTGGGGCCGGGGCCCCCGGGGGTGAGCAGTTCTTC
TRBJ2-2 | TRBV11-3 | many | TRBD2 | CASSTRLAGGANTGELFF | TGTGCCAGCAGCACCAGACTAGCGGGAGGGGCGAACACCGGGGAGCTGTTTTTT
TRBJ2-2 | TRBV12-3/TRBV12-4 | many | TRBD2 | CASILTSGGRNTGELFF | TGTGCCAGCATCCTGACTAGCGGGGGCCGAAACACCGGGGAGCTGTTTTTT
TRBJ2-4 | TRBV5-6 | . | . | CASSLTEGPAKNIQYF | TGTGCCAGCAGCTTGACGGAAGGCCCGGCCAAAAACATTCAGTACTTC
TRBJ2-3 | TRBV5-1 | many | . | CASSFEQPRADTQYF | TGCGCCAGCAGCTTCGAGCAGCCTCGCGCAGATACGCAGTATTTT
TRBJ2-5 | TRBV27 | many | . | CASSSLRAKETQYF | TGTGCCAGCAGTTCACTTCGGGCAAAAGAGACCCAGTACTTC
TRBJ2-5 | TRBV6-2/TRBV6-3 | . | TRBD2 | CASSDPGLGSQETQYF | TGTGCCAGCAGTGATCCGGGACTAGGCTCCCAAGAGACCCAGTACTTC
TRBJ2-3 | TRBV2 | few | . | CASTDFTDTQYF | TGTGCCAGTACGGACTTCACAGATACGCAGTATTTT
TRBJ2-1 | TRBV5-4 | many | TRBD2 | CASSLALAGHNEQFF | TGTGCCAGCAGCTTGGCCCTAGCGGGCCACAATGAGCAGTTCTTC
TRBJ2-7 | TRBV15 | many | TRBD1 | CATSRVRGQEQYF | TGTGCCACCAGCAGAGTTCGGGGACAGGAGCAGTACTTC
TRBJ2-7 | TRBV25-1 | . | . | CASSPLIAYEQYF | TGTGCCAGCAGTCCCCTGATCGCCTACGAGCAGTACTTC
TRBJ1-6 | TRBV5-1 | many | . | CASSVGSGVSPLHF | TGCGCCAGCAGCGTAGGATCAGGGGTTTCACCCCTCCACTTT
TRBJ1-2 | TRBV12-3/TRBV12-4 | . | TRBD1 | CASSPTGGSKGFTF | TGTGCCAGCAGCCCTACAGGGGGATCAAAGGGATTCACCTTC
TRBJ2-3 | TRBV6-4 | many | . | CASSDSAGAADTQYF | TGTGCCAGCAGTGACTCGGCGGGGGCCGCAGATACGCAGTATTTT
TRBJ2-1 | TRBV20-1 | few | . | CSARDVGGHGYEQFF | TGCAGTGCTAGAGATGTGGGGGGCCATGGTTACGAGCAGTTCTTC